The 32 T cell receptor beta chains presented below share a single source sample, sequenced in a study of T cells after yellow fever vaccination. TCRdb called the 5' RACE reads again in MiXCR, with one record for every CDR3 protein. Counted here are over 45,000 distinct CDR3 sequences, around 6.9% occurring once; the ten biggest clones make up approximately 37%. The material sequenced was CD8+ T cells sorted from PBMCs, taken on the day of the first yellow fever vaccination. All receptors come from a man younger than 35 who received the YFV17D yellow fever vaccine.

This clonotype was detected many times. The chain combines TRBV3-1 with TRBJ2-3, with a weak D call TRBD2 (6 bases). Germline CDR1 is LGHDT and CDR2 is YNNKEL (reference sequence). Between the trimmed V and J ends, which lost 0 bases and 2 bases, there was a span of 15 bases. This CDR3 region has 17 residues. Here the CDR3 reads CASSQDGTSRVTDTQYF. In DNA form, the CDR3 reads TGTGCCAGCAGCCAAGATGGAACTAGCAGGGTCACAGATACGCAGTATTTT.

This chain uses TRBV5-8 with TRBJ2-3; D is possibly TRBD2 (5 bases). Germline CDR1 SGHTS, CDR2 YDEGEE. This CDR3 has 17 amino acids. V lost 5 bases, J lost 0 bases, and 19 bases lay in between. The chain's CDR3 is CASRPRLRTSSTDTQYF. CDR3 DNA: TGTGCCAGCAGACCCAGGCTCCGGACTTCTAGCACAGATACGCAGTATTTT.

J is TRBJ2-5 and V is TRBV19, with TRBD2 identical over 10 bases. The length of the CDR3 is 15 residues. Germline V gene data show CDR1 as LNHDA and CDR2 as SQIVND (reference sequence). Trimming took 5 bases from V and 5 from J; bases not matched to a gene: 8. CDR3 residues: CASSRTSGDYETQYF. CDR3 DNA: TGTGCCAGTAGTCGTACTAGCGGGGACTACGAGACCCAGTACTTC. Using reference TRBV19 and TRBJ2-5 for the parts outside the CDR3, the full variable domain is DGGITQSPKYLFRKEGQNVTLSCEQNLNHDAMYWYRQDPGQGLRLIYYSQIVNDFQKGDIAEGYSVSREKKESFPLTVTSAQKNPTAFYLCASSRTSGDYETQYFGPGTRLLVL.

This chain connects TRBV2 to TRBJ1-1; D not certain. The germline V gene encodes CDR1 SNHLY and CDR2 FYNNEI. Between the trimmed V and J ends, which lost 7 bases and 5 bases, there was a span of 5 bases. This CDR3 is built from 10 residues. The CDR3 is CASMRTEAFF. CDR3 bases: TGTGCCAGCATGCGGACTGAAGCTTTCTTT.

This clonotype appeared many times. J is TRBJ2-3 and V is TRBV3-1; D is unresolved. CDR1 is LGHDT and CDR2 is YNNKEL in the germline V gene (reference sequence). The CDR3 length is 11 residues. Trimming pared 4 bases from V and 6 bases from J, leaving 5 bases between. Here the CDR3 DNA reads TGTGCCAGCAGCCCCGGTGATACGCAGTATTTT. Its translation: CASSPGDTQYF.

The rearrangement links TRBV4-1 to TRBJ1-4; D is unclear. V dropped 0 bases and J dropped 8 bases, with 10 bases sitting between them. Germline V lookup: CDR1 MGHRA, CDR2 YSYEKL. The CDR3 is made up of 14 amino acids. CDR3 coding DNA: TGCGCCAGCAGCCAAGAATGGGCCGACGAAAAACTGTTTTTT. Its translation is CASSQEWADEKLFF.

Remarks on this clonotype: Being one base from a much bigger clone, this may be a read error. The J gene is TRBJ2-2, the V gene TRBV4-1; D is possibly TRBD1 or TRBD2 (5 bases each). The CDR3 extends over 15 amino acids. Germline CDR1 MGHRA, CDR2 YSYEKL. CDR3 coding DNA: TGCGCCAGCACAGCAACCGGGGCCCCGACCGGGAAGCTGTTTTTT. This translates into CASTATGAPTGKLFF.

The table lists this clonotype with many counts. The chain links TRBV7-2 to TRBJ2-1; 14 positions match TRBD2. The CDR3 loop spans 15 amino acids. Trimming took 5 bases from V and 9 from J; bases not matched to a gene: 6. The germline gives CDR1 SGHTA, CDR2 FQGNSA. The CDR3 region is CASSLTSGGASEQFF. The CDR3 DNA reads as TGTGCCAGCAGCCTGACTAGCGGGGGGGCGAGTGAGCAGTTCTTC.

The chain joins TRBV5-5 to TRBJ2-1; D not certain. Trimming shortened V by 5 bases and J by 6 bases, and 12 bases separated the two germline ends. Germline loops: CDR1 SGHKS, CDR2 YYEKEE (reference sequence). The CDR3 has 13 residues. This CDR3 is CASRPGGRNEQFF. CDR3 bases: TGTGCCAGCAGGCCGGGCGGACGCAATGAGCAGTTCTTC.

This clonotype was recorded at least ten times. The chain employs TRBV4-3 and TRBJ2-1, with D tentatively TRBD1 or TRBD2 (5 bases each). The germline gives CDR1 LGHNA, CDR2 YSLEER. The V end lost 0 bases, the J end lost 3 bases, and 15 bases lay between the germline ends. The CDR3 sequence is 17 residues long. CDR3 loop: CASSQDFPGRNYNEQFF. CDR3 nucleotide sequence: TGCGCCAGCAGCCAAGACTTCCCGGGACGTAACTACAATGAGCAGTTCTTC.

This clonotype occurred once. V usage is TRBV7-8 and J usage is TRBJ1-2; D not resolved. Germline CDR1 SGHVS, CDR2 FQNEAQ. Trimming left V 2 bases short and J 3 bases short, with 10 bases between. The CDR3 runs 14 residues. CDR3 region: CASSLRFGYYGYTF. The CDR3 region has the DNA TGTGCCAGCAGCTTACGTTTTGGGTACTATGGCTACACCTTC.

This clonotype was observed a handful of times. The V and J genes are TRBV6-2 or TRBV6-3 and TRBJ2-1; 7 positions agree with TRBD2. The CDR3 loop spans 13 amino acids. Germline V gene lookup returns CDR1 MNHEY and CDR2 SVGEGT. CDR3 sequence (DNA): TGTGCAACTCAACCCAGGGAGGGCAATGAGCAGTTCTTC. Translation: CATQPREGNEQFF.

This clonotype was seen at least ten times. CDR3 coding DNA: TGTGCCAGCAGGGGTGAAGGGACAGTGGAGTCTAACACTGAAGCTTTCTTT. Residues: CASRGEGTVESNTEAFF. This chain uses TRBV5-5 with TRBJ1-1; 7 nucleotides match TRBD1. CDR3 length: 17 amino acids. V lost 5 bases and J lost 2; bases outside the gene matches: 15. Germline loops: CDR1 SGHKS, CDR2 YYEKEE (reference sequence). The variable domain in full, completed from reference TRBV5-5 and TRBJ1-1, reads DAGVTQSPTHLIKTRGQQVTLRCSPISGHKSVSWYQQVLGQGPQFIFQYYEKEERGRGNFPDRFSARQFPNYSSELNVNALLLGDSALYLCASRGEGTVESNTEAFFGQGTRLTVV.

This clonotype came up a few times. The chain recombines TRBV7-6 with TRBJ2-5; D remains unclear. The CDR3 is 15 residues long. CDR1 SGHVS and CDR2 FNYEAQ come from the germline V gene. The V end lost 0 bases, the J end lost 1 base, and 9 bases lay between the germline ends. The CDR3 region has the DNA TGTGCCAGCAGCTTAGCGCCGGTCGTCCAAGAGACCCAGTACTTC. Translated: CASSLAPVVQETQYF.

This clonotype was picked up a small number of times. The CDR3 DNA reads as TGTGCCAGCAGCCCATTGGGTAGCGGGGTTGAGCAGTACTTC. Amino acids: CASSPLGSGVEQYF. The chain is built from TRBV7-2 and TRBJ2-7; 8 positions match TRBD2. In germline, CDR1 is SGHTA, CDR2 FQGNSA. The V and J ends lost 5 bases and 7 bases, in that order; junction bases with no gene match: 10. The CDR3 is 14 amino acids.

On this clonotype: A clone one base away is much larger, so this may be a read error. The chain links TRBV7-9 to TRBJ2-1; D gene uncertain. V shed 3 bases and J shed 9 bases, with 9 bases lying between them. The CDR3 sequence is 12 residues long. Germline lookup yields CDR1 SEHNR and CDR2 FQNEAQ (reference sequence). CDR3 amino acids: CASSLGDTEQFF. CDR3 bases: TGTGCCAGCAGCTTGGGCGATACTGAGCAGTTCTTC. Combining the CDR3 with reference TRBV7-9 and TRBJ2-1 gives the whole variable domain DTGVSQNPRHKITKRGQNVTFRCDPISEHNRLYWYRQTLGQGPEFLTYFQNEAQLEKSRLLSDRFSAERPKGSFSTLEIQRTEQGDSAMYLCASSLGDTEQFFGPGTRLTVL.

This clonotype was detected only a few times. The rearrangement links TRBV12-3 or TRBV12-4 to TRBJ2-3; possible D gene TRBD2, 7 bases. Trimming took 8 bases from V and 6 from J, leaving 21 bases between them. This CDR3 comprises 15 residues. CDR3 in amino acids: CASAGRGGGRDTQYF. CDR3 DNA: TGTGCCAGCGCCGGGCGCGGCGGGGGCCGGGATACGCAGTATTTT.

The J gene is TRBJ1-4, the V gene TRBV4-1; D ambiguous. The CDR3 totals 14 residues. V was shortened by 4 bases and J by 0 bases, with 6 bases between the two germline ends. Germline CDR1 reads MGHRA; CDR2 reads YSYEKL. The CDR3, as DNA: TGCGCCAGCAGCCCCACGGCAACTAATGAAAAACTGTTTTTT. Translated: CASSPTATNEKLFF.

This clonotype was counted at least ten times. This chain links TRBV18 with TRBJ1-2; D uncertain. V was pared by 3 bases and J by 11 bases, with 22 bases between. Germline V lookup: CDR1 KGHSH, CDR2 LQKENI. The CDR3 has 15 residues. The CDR3 bases are TGTGCCAGCTCACCCGACCCGGGGAACCCGACTGGTTACACCTTC. Translating it yields CASSPDPGNPTGYTF.

The chain's CDR3 is CASTSPGEERGTQYF. In DNA, the CDR3 is TGTGCCAGCACCTCCCCCGGGGAGGAGCGGGGTACCCAGTACTTC. The gene calls are TRBV7-2 and TRBJ2-5; 7 nucleotides align to TRBD2. The CDR3 spans 15 residues. Trimming took 7 bases from V and 8 from J; bases not matched to a gene: 16. Germline V gives CDR1 SGHTA, CDR2 FQGNSA.

There are many counts of this clonotype. V gene TRBV5-1 combines with J gene TRBJ2-2; D is undetermined. This CDR3 region has 13 residues. Germline CDR1 and CDR2: SGHRS and YFSETQ. V was clipped by 4 bases and J by 2 bases, with 6 bases between them. For the CDR3, the DNA is TGCGCCAGCAGCAATGCTAACACCGGGGAGCTGTTTTTT. It translates to CASSNANTGELFF.

This clonotype has a handful of counts. V is TRBV12-3 or TRBV12-4 and J is TRBJ2-3; 10 nucleotides line up with TRBD1. This CDR3 has 16 amino acids. The junction had 9 bases not matched to a gene; V was cut back by 6 bases and J by 3 bases. The CDR3, as DNA: TGTGCCAGCAGCAGTAGGGACAGGGGTTCGACAGATACGCAGTATTTT. The encoded protein is CASSSRDRGSTDTQYF.

As for this clonotype: At one of its ends the junction is not consistent with the germline gene, which may arise from a read error. This sequence joins TRBV12-3 or TRBV12-4 and TRBJ2-2; D gene ambiguous. The CDR3 extends over 16 amino acids. CDR3 residues: CTSTHLRNIHTGELFF. The CDR3 DNA follows: TGTACCAGCACACACCTGCGGAACATCCACACCGGGGAGCTGTTTTTT.

The rearrangement joins TRBV3-1 to TRBJ2-1; 11 bases match TRBD2. J was trimmed by 7 bases and V by 11 bases; bases with no gene match: 16. The CDR3 has 16 residues. The germline gives CDR1 LGHDT, CDR2 YNNKEL (reference sequence). In DNA form, the CDR3 reads TGTGCCTCCTGCCAATTAGCGGGGGGGCGTAGGAATGAGCAGTTCTTC. Its protein product is CASCQLAGGRRNEQFF.

There are many counts of this clonotype. CDR3 sequence: CASSLGTGVSYEQYV. For the CDR3, the DNA is TGTGCCAGCAGCCTCGGGACAGGGGTATCCTACGAGCAGTACGTC. The chain has TRBV5-5 and TRBJ2-7; 10 bases map to TRBD1. Per the germline V gene, CDR1 is SGHKS and CDR2 is YYEKEE (reference sequence). Losses at the gene ends were 4 bases for V and 1 base for J; bases not matched to a gene: 5. The CDR3 contains 15 residues.

The table lists this clonotype with many counts. J is TRBJ1-1 and V is TRBV7-8, with TRBD1 matching over 8 bases. CDR1 SGHVS and CDR2 FQNEAQ come from the germline V gene. This CDR3 is 14 amino acids long. J lost 1 base, V lost 3 bases, and 1 base had no gene match. CDR3 protein: CASSFTGGNTEAFF. The CDR3 DNA is TGTGCCAGCAGCTTTACAGGGGGGAACACTGAAGCTTTCTTT.

The chain carries TRBV7-6 and TRBJ2-7, with 8 nucleotides matching TRBD2. The CDR3 is made up of 14 amino acids. J gave up 4 bases and V 0 bases, and 2 bases lay outside the gene matches. CDR1 and CDR2 from the germline V gene are SGHVS and FNYEAQ. This CDR3 is CASSLAPSGYEQYV. In DNA, the CDR3 is TGTGCCAGCAGCTTAGCGCCTAGCGGGTACGAGCAGTACGTC.

This clonotype was observed many times. The V gene is TRBV9, the J gene TRBJ2-6; TRBD2 is a possible D gene (7 bases). Trimming took off 1 base at V and 0 bases at J, with 11 bases between the two ends. Germline CDR1 reads SGDLS; CDR2 reads YYNGEE. This CDR3 region has 17 residues. The CDR3 reads CASSVTGGPSGANVLTF. DNA of the CDR3: TGTGCCAGCAGCGTAACCGGGGGGCCCTCTGGGGCCAACGTCCTGACTTTC.

The sample holds many counts of this clonotype. This chain uses TRBV7-3 with TRBJ2-1; 12 bases are a match to TRBD2. Germline values: CDR1 SGHTA, CDR2 FQGTGA. V was clipped by 4 bases and J by 2 bases; unmatched bases: 6. The CDR3 contains 17 residues. CDR3 DNA sequence: TGTGCCAGCAGCTCCGGACTAGCGGGGAATCCCTACAATGAGCAGTTCTTC. This gives the protein CASSSGLAGNPYNEQFF.

V and J are TRBV7-8 and TRBJ1-5; D unclear. This CDR3 is 17 amino acids long. Trimming left V 2 bases short and J 7 bases short, with 21 bases between. From germline, CDR1 is SGHVS and CDR2 FQNEAQ. CDR3 region: CASSLNTFMERRQPQHF. CDR3 DNA sequence: TGTGCCAGCAGCTTAAATACATTCATGGAAAGGCGGCAGCCCCAGCATTTT.

The sample holds a few counts of this clonotype. V gene TRBV5-1 combines with J gene TRBJ1-3; tentative D call: TRBD1 (5 bases). This CDR3 is built from 15 residues. The germline V and J ends were trimmed by 4 bases and 0 bases, with 11 bases remaining between them. Germline V gene lookup returns CDR1 SGHRS and CDR2 YFSETQ. CDR3 amino acids: CASSGSTASGNTIYF. DNA for the CDR3: TGCGCCAGCAGCGGTTCGACAGCCTCTGGAAACACCATATATTTT.

The table lists this clonotype with many counts. This sequence joins TRBV27 and TRBJ1-5; D gene ambiguous. The CDR3 length is 15 residues. Germline CDR1 reads MNHEY; CDR2 reads SMNVEV (reference sequence). Trimming removed 6 bases from V and 0 bases from J, with 12 bases in between. This CDR3 reads CASSNRGYSNQPQHF. In nucleotides, the CDR3 is TGTGCCAGCAGCAACCGGGGTTATAGCAATCAGCCCCAGCATTTT.